One sample yielded the 24 T cell receptor beta chains listed below, sequenced in a study of graft-versus-host responses after intestinal transplantation. TCRdb's copy holds only in-frame clones and misses some; the assay was immunoSEQ multiplex PCR. The sample carries about 97,000 clones, approximately 92% recorded once. This specimen was PBMCs, taken about 460 days after intestinal transplant. The receptors come from a human patient who received an intestinal transplant, so some T cells may come from the graft donor.

The chain employs TRBV18 and TRBJ2-4; D tentatively fits TRBD1 or TRBD2 (6 bases each). This CDR3 is 13 amino acids long. Trimming left V 4 bases short and J 8 bases short, with 12 bases between. Germline CDR1 KGHSH, CDR2 LQKENI. The chain's CDR3 is CASSQGGTDIQYF. DNA for the CDR3: TGTGCCAGCTCACAGGGGGGTACGGACATTCAGTACTTC. Using reference TRBV18 and TRBJ2-4 for the parts outside the CDR3, the full variable domain is NAGVMQNPRHLVRRRGQEARLRCSPMKGHSHVYWYRQLPEEGLKFMVYLQKENIIDESGMPKERFSAEFPKEGPSILRIQQVVRGDSAAYFCASSQGGTDIQYFGAGTRLSVL.

V is TRBV6-5 and J is TRBJ1-6; 10 bases line up with TRBD1. The J segment lost 12 bases and the V segment lost 4 bases, leaving 6 bases of the junction unmatched. The germline CDR1 and CDR2 sequences are MNHEY and SVGAGI. The length of the CDR3 is 14 residues. The CDR3 protein is CASSSGQGVLPLHF. The CDR3 DNA follows: TGTGCCAGCAGTTCCGGACAGGGGGTGTTACCCCTCCACTTT.

Of note for this clone: Compared with germline, one end of the junction differs, possibly owing to a read error. V and J are TRBV6-6 and TRBJ1-5; D ambiguous. CDR1 MNHNY and CDR2 SVGAGI come from the germline V gene (reference sequence). The CDR3 contains 15 residues. CDR3 amino acids: CGSSPPLGGNQPQHF. CDR3 DNA sequence: TGTGGCAGCAGCCCCCCCCTGGGAGGCAATCAGCCCCAGCATTTT.

The chain carries TRBV4-2 and TRBJ1-5, with unresolved D. V lost 4 bases, J lost 0 bases, and 13 bases lay in between. The germline CDR1 and CDR2 sequences are LGHNA and YNFKEQ. The CDR3 runs 16 residues. As DNA, the CDR3 is TGTGCCAGCAGCCCAACGGTGGAGGGTAGCAATCAGCCCCAGCATTTT. The encoded protein is CASSPTVEGSNQPQHF.

J is TRBJ2-1 and V is TRBV18; the match to TRBD1 covers 9 bases. Germline V gene sequence: CDR1 KGHSH, CDR2 LQKENI. The length of the CDR3 is 16 residues. Losses at the gene ends were 4 bases for V and 0 bases for J; bases not matched to a gene: 4. CDR3 in amino acids: CASSLQTGGSYNEQFF. CDR3 DNA sequence: TGTGCCAGCTCACTTCAGACAGGGGGCTCCTACAATGAGCAGTTCTTC.

The chain has TRBV6-1 and TRBJ1-2; 7 positions match TRBD1. V was pared by 4 bases and J by 4 bases, with 6 bases of the junction left unmatched. CDR1 is MNHNS and CDR2 is SASEGT in the germline V gene. The CDR3 is 14 amino acids. The CDR3 loop is CASSARRDSYGYTF. The DNA for the CDR3 is TGTGCCAGCAGTGCCCGAAGGGACAGCTATGGCTACACCTTC.

The chain recombines TRBV6-5 with TRBJ2-5; D is unresolved. Trimming removed 6 bases from V and 2 bases from J, with 10 bases in between. The CDR3 is made up of 13 amino acids. Germline CDR1 is MNHEY and CDR2 is SVGAGI. CDR3 region: CASSRPSQETQYF. CDR3 nucleotide sequence: TGTGCCAGCAGCCGGCCTTCTCAAGAGACCCAGTACTTC.

This chain joins TRBV5-1 and TRBJ1-5; the match to TRBD1 covers 12 bases. There are 19 residues in the CDR3. The germline gives CDR1 SGHRS, CDR2 YFSETQ. The J segment lost 0 bases and the V segment lost 1 base, leaving 8 bases of the junction unmatched. This CDR3 reads CASSLPGTGGRYSNQPQHF. CDR3 nucleotide sequence: TGCGCCAGCAGCTTGCCCGGGACAGGGGGCCGATATAGCAATCAGCCCCAGCATTTT. The whole variable domain, filled in from reference TRBV5-1 and TRBJ1-5, reads KAGVTQTPRYLIKTRGQQVTLSCSPISGHRSVSWYQQTPGQGLQFLFEYFSETQRNKGNFPGRFSGRQFSNSRSEMNVSTLELGDSALYLCASSLPGTGGRYSNQPQHFGDGTRLSIL.

The rearrangement joins TRBV5-4 to TRBJ2-5; weak D call: TRBD2 (6 bases). The V gene lost 4 bases and the J gene lost 3 bases, with 16 bases spanning the gap. The CDR3 has 15 residues. Germline CDR1 reads SGHNT; CDR2 reads YYREEE (reference sequence). CDR3 nucleotides: TGTGCCAGCAGCACGGAGGGCCCCCTTGAAGAGACCCAGTACTTC. Its protein is CASSTEGPLEETQYF.

The rearrangement joins TRBV7-2 to TRBJ1-3; TRBD1 agrees at 9 bases. The CDR3 has 17 amino acids. In germline, CDR1 is SGHTA, CDR2 FQGNSA. With V trimmed by 2 bases and J by 3 bases, 8 bases remained unmatched. The CDR3 DNA sequence: TGTGCCAGCAGCTTACGCCCCCCGGGACAGGGTGGAAACACCATATATTTT. Its translation is CASSLRPPGQGGNTIYF.

The rearrangement uses TRBV5-1 and TRBJ2-7; no definite D call. V lost 0 bases and J 0 bases, leaving 7 bases between the germline ends. Germline CDR1 and CDR2: SGHRS and YFSETQ. The CDR3 extends over 14 amino acids. In DNA, the CDR3 is TGCGCCAGCAGCTTGGCGGCCAGCTCCTACGAGCAGTACTTC. Protein: CASSLAASSYEQYF. Using reference TRBV5-1 and TRBJ2-7 for the parts outside the CDR3, the full variable domain is KAGVTQTPRYLIKTRGQQVTLSCSPISGHRSVSWYQQTPGQGLQFLFEYFSETQRNKGNFPGRFSGRQFSNSRSEMNVSTLELGDSALYLCASSLAASSYEQYFGPGTRLTVT.

The chain has TRBV2 and TRBJ2-5; weak D call: TRBD2 (5 bases). The V gene's germline CDR1 is SNHLY and CDR2 FYNNEI. V gave up 6 bases and J gave up 2 bases, with 16 bases separating them. CDR3 length: 15 amino acids. CDR3 loop: CASSGWASSQETQYF. CDR3 bases: TGTGCCAGCAGCGGATGGGCTAGCAGTCAAGAGACCCAGTACTTC. Combining the CDR3 with reference TRBV2 and TRBJ2-5 gives the whole variable domain EPEVTQTPSHQVTQMGQEVILRCVPISNHLYFYWYRQILGQKVEFLVSFYNNEISEKSEIFDDQFSVERPDGSNFTLKIRSTKLEDSAMYFCASSGWASSQETQYFGPGTRLLVL.

The gene calls are TRBV19 and TRBJ2-3; no firm D call. The CDR3 has 12 residues. Germline V gives CDR1 LNHDA, CDR2 SQIVND (reference sequence). The V end lost 3 bases, the J end lost 4 bases, and 5 bases lay between the germline ends. CDR3 in DNA: TGTGCCAGTAGTATGATCCCAGATACGCAGTATTTT. Protein product: CASSMIPDTQYF.

This sequence joins TRBV5-1 and TRBJ2-1, with 7 bases identical to TRBD1. The CDR3 covers 13 residues. The germline CDR1 and CDR2 sequences are SGHRS and YFSETQ. J gave up 8 bases and V 5 bases, and 7 bases lay outside the gene matches. The chain's CDR3 is CASRSPTGDEQFF. CDR3 bases: TGCGCCAGCAGGTCCCCAACAGGGGATGAGCAGTTCTTC.

The genes are TRBV11-2 and TRBJ2-7; D ambiguous. The CDR3 totals 15 residues. V dropped 1 base and J dropped 5 bases, with 15 bases sitting between them. The germline CDR1 and CDR2 sequences are SGHAT and FQNNGV. The CDR3 nucleotides are TGTGCCAGCAGCTTAGTGCGCCAGGCCACGGACGAGCAGTACTTC. It codes for CASSLVRQATDEQYF.

About this clone: Within the sample, other DNA sequences also encode this same CDR3. The chain carries TRBV11-2 and TRBJ2-7; D may be TRBD1 (6 bases). The germline gives CDR1 SGHAT, CDR2 FQNNGV. The CDR3 has 13 residues. The ends were cut back, 4 bases at V and 2 bases at J, with 9 bases in the middle. CDR3 sequence (DNA): TGTGCCAGCAGCTCAGGACAGACCTACGAGCAGTACTTC. It translates to CASSSGQTYEQYF.

In its sample, this clone was seen once. The rearrangement uses TRBV6-1 and TRBJ2-1; either TRBD1 or TRBD2 may fit D (5 bases each). The length of the CDR3 is 15 residues. Per germline, CDR1 MNHNS and CDR2 SASEGT. V was clipped by 7 bases and J by 4 bases, with 17 bases between them. Here the CDR3 DNA reads TGTGCCAGCACCGAGGGGTCCCTCGTTTACAATGAGCAGTTCTTC. Residues: CASTEGSLVYNEQFF.

In DNA form, the CDR3 reads TGTGCCAGCAGCTGGGGGACAGGGAATTCACCCCTCCACTTT. Amino acids: CASSWGTGNSPLHF. The gene calls are TRBV5-4 and TRBJ1-6; 9 bases align to TRBD1. Losses at the gene ends were 3 bases for V and 7 bases for J; bases not matched to a gene: 2. CDR1 and CDR2 from the germline V gene are SGHNT and YYREEE (reference sequence). This CDR3 is built from 14 residues. The whole variable domain, remainder taken from reference TRBV5-4 and TRBJ1-6, is ETGVTQSPTHLIKTRGQQVTLRCSSQSGHNTVSWYQQALGQGPQFIFQYYREEENGRGNFPPRFSGLQFPNYSSELNVNALELDDSALYLCASSWGTGNSPLHFGNGTRLTVT.

The DNA for the CDR3 is TGCAGCGCGAGGACAGTTGGCAAAAACATTCAGTACTTC. It specifies CSARTVGKNIQYF. The chain combines TRBV29-1 with TRBJ2-4; perhaps TRBD1 as D (6 bases). The ends were cut back, 7 bases at V and 3 bases at J, with 13 bases in the middle. The germline gives CDR1 SQVTM, CDR2 ANQGSEA. The CDR3 extends over 13 amino acids.

This chain uses TRBV5-5 with TRBJ1-6; 8 nucleotides match TRBD1. The CDR3 sequence is 18 residues long. CDR1 is SGHKS and CDR2 is YYEKEE in the germline V gene (reference sequence). V lost 0 bases and J lost 7; bases outside the gene matches: 12. CDR3 DNA sequence: TGTGCCAGCAGCTTGGGCGGACAGGGTGGTTTTCTCAATTCACCCCTCCACTTT. The encoded protein is CASSLGGQGGFLNSPLHF.

Worth noting for this clone: Distinct nucleotide sequences in the sample also encode this CDR3. This sequence joins TRBV5-1 and TRBJ1-2; D remains ambiguous. V lost 0 bases and J 2 bases, leaving 5 bases between the germline ends. Germline CDR1 reads SGHRS; CDR2 reads YFSETQ. This CDR3 comprises 13 residues. CDR3 sequence: CASSLAPNYGYTF. DNA for the CDR3: TGCGCCAGCAGCTTGGCCCCCAACTATGGCTACACCTTC.

V and J are TRBV19 and TRBJ2-5; D unresolved. V lost 5 bases, J lost 2 bases, and 15 bases lay in between. The CDR3 spans 15 residues. Germline CDR1 reads LNHDA; CDR2 reads SQIVND (reference sequence). CDR3 nucleotide sequence: TGTGCCAGTAGTCGGTTCGGCAGTCAGCAAGAGACCCAGTACTTC. Protein product: CASSRFGSQQETQYF.

This clone was counted a single time. As DNA, the CDR3 is TGTGCCAGCAGCGTTACCGGGACCTATAATTCACCCCTCCACTTT. Protein: CASSVTGTYNSPLHF. The chain employs TRBV9 and TRBJ1-6; D unclear. From germline, CDR1 is SGDLS and CDR2 YYNGEE. Trimming took 2 bases from V and 2 from J, leaving 8 bases between them. The CDR3 sequence is 15 residues long.

This chain links TRBV10-1 with TRBJ2-1; possible D gene TRBD1, 6 bases. V lost 6 bases and J lost 5, with 20 bases in between. This CDR3 region has 16 residues. Germline V CDR1 and CDR2: WNHNN, SYGVQD (reference sequence). CDR3 DNA: TGCGCCAGCAGCGCTTATAGGGCAGGGGAAAACAATGAGCAGTTCTTC. Protein product: CASSAYRAGENNEQFF.